The 26 T cell receptor beta chains in this list originate from one sample, sequenced in a study of T cell responses to AZD1222 COVID-19 vaccine. Method: immunoSEQ multiplex PCR; TCRdb's copy keeps in-frame clones and lacks some. The sample yields about 120,000 clones, 80% to 90% seen once. The material was peripheral blood, obtained on day 0 of AZD1222 vaccination. The source of these receptors is an adult in good health.

J is TRBJ2-3 and V is TRBV13; 7 bases line up with TRBD2. The V segment lost 4 bases and the J segment 2 bases; nucleotides outside the gene matches: 6. CDR1 and CDR2 (germline): PRHDT, FYEKMQ (reference sequence). CDR3 size: 15 residues. CDR3 sequence: CASSYPAGSTDTQYF. In DNA form, the CDR3 reads TGTGCCAGCAGCTACCCAGCGGGGTCCACAGATACGCAGTATTTT.

The gene calls are TRBV24-1 and TRBJ2-5, with TRBD2 matching over 10 bases. Germline loops: CDR1 KGHDR, CDR2 SFDVKD. This CDR3 has 14 amino acids. J gave up 5 bases and V 6 bases, and 5 bases lay outside the gene matches. The CDR3 region is CATSSSGRGETQYF. DNA for the CDR3: TGTGCCACCAGTTCTAGCGGGAGAGGGGAGACCCAGTACTTC.

CDR3 nucleotide sequence: TGCAGCGTATGTTGGGAGGACAGGCGCCCTTACGAGCAGTACTTC. Its protein is CSVCWEDRRPYEQYF. The gene calls are TRBV29-1 and TRBJ2-7; tentative D call: TRBD1 (7 bases). The V and J ends lost 6 bases and 4 bases respectively, with 22 bases between them. This CDR3 comprises 15 residues. Germline CDR1 SQVTM, CDR2 ANQGSEA.

This chain links TRBV6-5 with TRBJ2-3; 11 bases are shared with TRBD1. This CDR3 spans 15 amino acids. Trimming at V came to 0 bases and at J to 6 bases, leaving 2 bases not matched to a gene. Germline V lookup: CDR1 MNHEY, CDR2 SVGAGI. CDR3: CASSYSGQGEDTQYF. DNA of the CDR3: TGTGCCAGCAGTTACTCGGGACAGGGGGAGGATACGCAGTATTTT.

The rearrangement uses TRBV14 and TRBJ2-7; 10 bases fit TRBD1. The ends lost 4 bases at V and 10 bases at J; junction bases unmatched: 7. Germline-derived CDR1 and CDR2 are SGHDN and FVKESK. This CDR3 has 13 residues. CDR3 coding DNA: TGTGCCAGCAGCCTCGGGACAGGGGATCTCCAGTACTTC. This codes for CASSLGTGDLQYF.

J is TRBJ1-1 and V is TRBV5-1, with D possibly matching TRBD1 (5 bases). Germline V gene sequence: CDR1 SGHRS, CDR2 YFSETQ. Trimming left V 1 base short and J 1 base short, with 8 bases between. The CDR3 runs 14 residues. The CDR3 region has the DNA TGCGCCAGCAGCTTGCAGGGACCGAACACTGAAGCTTTCTTT. It codes for CASSLQGPNTEAFF.

The V and J genes are TRBV25-1 and TRBJ2-7; possible D gene TRBD2, 6 bases. Trimming removed 3 bases at V and 0 bases at J, with 15 bases between. The CDR3 runs to 16 residues. Germline CDR1 is MGHDK and CDR2 is SYGVNS. The CDR3 reads CASSDRQRGNSYEQYF. The CDR3 bases are TGTGCCAGCAGTGATCGGCAACGGGGGAACTCCTACGAGCAGTACTTC.

The V call is TRBV24-1, the J call TRBJ2-3; unclear D gene. Germline assignment: CDR1 KGHDR and CDR2 SFDVKD. V was pared by 8 bases and J by 2 bases, with 7 bases between. CDR3 size: 12 residues. The CDR3 protein is CATTDFTDTQYF. The CDR3 DNA is TGTGCCACCACGGATTTCACAGATACGCAGTATTTT.

The rearrangement joins TRBV3-1 (or the pseudogene TRBV3-2) to TRBJ2-1, with 13 bases fitting TRBD2. CDR3 length: 18 residues. CDR1 is LGHDT and CDR2 is YNNKEL in the germline V gene (reference sequence). V lost 4 bases, J lost 5 bases, and 11 bases stayed unmatched. This chain's CDR3 is CASSRGTSGTNGDNEQFF. As DNA, the CDR3 is TGTGCCAGCAGCCGGGGGACTAGCGGGACCAATGGCGACAATGAGCAGTTCTTC.

The V gene is TRBV6-2 or TRBV6-3, the J gene TRBJ2-1, with 11 positions matching TRBD1. The CDR3 totals 17 residues. Germline CDR1 MNHEY, CDR2 SVGEGT. The V and J ends lost 6 bases and 8 bases, in that order; junction bases with no gene match: 15. The CDR3 loop reads CASSHAPRTGGQYEQFF. The CDR3, as DNA: TGTGCCAGCAGCCACGCCCCGCGGACAGGGGGCCAGTATGAGCAGTTCTTC.

The V call is TRBV4-1, the J call TRBJ1-1; D gene ambiguous. The CDR3 has 11 amino acids. The V gene's germline CDR1 is MGHRA and CDR2 YSYEKL. Trimming removed 4 bases at V and 2 bases at J, with 2 bases between. The CDR3 DNA reads as TGCGCCAGCAGCCGAAACACTGAAGCTTTCTTT. Translating gives CASSRNTEAFF.

This rearrangement joins TRBV7-6 to TRBJ1-2; possible D gene TRBD1, 6 bases. Trimming took off 5 bases at V and 8 bases at J, with 21 bases between the two ends. The germline gives CDR1 SGHVS, CDR2 FNYEAQ. The CDR3 totals 15 residues. CDR3 sequence reads: CASSPRGGATLGYTF. CDR3 sequence (DNA): TGTGCCAGCAGCCCCCGGGGGGGCGCGACATTAGGCTACACCTTC.

This rearrangement joins TRBV19 to TRBJ1-1; D is possibly TRBD1 (6 bases). Germline values: CDR1 LNHDA, CDR2 SQIVND (reference sequence). Trimming cost V 6 bases and J 1 base, with 12 bases left between them. The CDR3 is 14 residues long. DNA for the CDR3: TGTGCCAGTAGGATTGGACAGAAGAACACTGAAGCTTTCTTT. It yields the protein CASRIGQKNTEAFF.

The V call is TRBV28, the J call TRBJ1-5; D gene ambiguous. In germline, CDR1 is MDHEN, CDR2 SYDVKM. V shed 8 bases and J shed 0 bases, with 5 bases lying between them. The CDR3 extends over 12 amino acids. The CDR3 is CASGYSNQPQHF. The DNA of the CDR3 is TGTGCCAGCGGATATAGCAATCAGCCCCAGCATTTT.

A word on this clone: Relative to the germline gene, one junction end is altered; a read error may explain this. CDR3 region: CASSPGQFF. CDR3 nucleotide sequence: TGTGCTAGCAGCCCGGGGCAGTTCTTC. The chain is built from TRBV7-7 and TRBJ2-1; D gene unclear. The CDR3 length is 9 residues. Germline V gene sequence: CDR1 SSHAT, CDR2 FNYEAQ (reference sequence).

This rearrangement joins TRBV5-1 to TRBJ2-2; a possible D gene is TRBD1 (6 bases). CDR3 length: 15 residues. Trimming removed 0 bases at V and 4 bases at J, with 10 bases between. Germline CDR1 SGHRS, CDR2 YFSETQ. The CDR3 is CASSLATGSTGELFF. The CDR3 bases are TGCGCCAGCAGCTTGGCCACAGGGAGCACCGGGGAGCTGTTTTTT.

The chain joins TRBV6-6 to TRBJ1-4; D is ambiguous. The V and J ends lost 10 bases and 8 bases respectively, with 8 bases between them. Germline CDR1 MNHNY, CDR2 SVGAGI (reference sequence). This CDR3 contains 10 residues. CDR3: CATSEEKLFF. The DNA for the CDR3 is TGTGCCACCTCGGAGGAAAAACTGTTTTTT.

The rearrangement joins TRBV7-9 to TRBJ1-1, with 7 nucleotides matching TRBD1. With V trimmed by 6 bases and J by 0 bases, 10 bases remained unmatched. CDR1 and CDR2 from the germline V gene are SEHNR and FQNEAQ (reference sequence). This CDR3 has 16 amino acids. CDR3 protein: CASRPTRQGLNTEAFF. For the CDR3, the DNA is TGTGCCAGCAGACCGACTAGACAGGGCCTGAACACTGAAGCTTTCTTT.

The chain uses TRBV7-2 and TRBJ2-5; D is tentatively TRBD1 or TRBD2 (5 bases each). The CDR3 sequence is 16 residues long. V gave up 0 bases and J gave up 5 bases, with 16 bases separating them. Germline V gene data show CDR1 as SGHTA and CDR2 as FQGNSA. The CDR3 protein is CASSLAGTNGLETQYF. CDR3 DNA sequence: TGTGCCAGCAGCTTAGCCGGGACCAACGGCTTGGAGACCCAGTACTTC.

This rearrangement joins TRBV30 to TRBJ1-5, with D possibly matching TRBD1 (5 bases). V was clipped by 8 bases and J by 1 base, with 12 bases between them. The CDR3 runs 13 residues. Germline lookup yields CDR1 GTSNPN and CDR2 SVGIG (reference sequence). This CDR3 reads CALSRDSNQPQHF. The CDR3 nucleotides are TGTGCCCTAAGCAGGGACAGCAATCAGCCCCAGCATTTT.

The rearrangement links TRBV3-1 (or the pseudogene TRBV3-2) to TRBJ1-2; D is undetermined. Germline V gene data show CDR1 as LGHDT and CDR2 as YNNKEL (reference sequence). V was clipped by 3 bases and J by 4 bases, with 9 bases between them. This CDR3 comprises 13 residues. The CDR3 DNA follows: TGTGCCAGCAGCCATGGACCGTCCTATGGCTACACCTTC. It codes for CASSHGPSYGYTF.

The J gene is TRBJ1-4, the V gene TRBV6-5, with 8 positions matching TRBD1. There are 14 residues in the CDR3. Looked up from germline, CDR1 is MNHEY and CDR2 is SVGAGI. V shed 7 bases and J 8 bases; nucleotides not matched to a gene: 9. CDR3 nucleotide sequence: TGTGCCAGCAATTTCAGGGGGCGTGGAGAAAAACTGTTTTTT. Residues: CASNFRGRGEKLFF.

This sequence joins TRBV4-2 and TRBJ1-4, with a tentative D call TRBD1 (5 bases). The CDR3 runs to 17 residues. V was pared by 3 bases and J by 0 bases, with 14 bases between. The germline V gene encodes CDR1 LGHNA and CDR2 YNFKEQ. The CDR3 region is CASSQDDSFATNEKLFF. The CDR3 DNA sequence: TGTGCCAGCAGCCAGGACGACAGCTTTGCAACTAATGAAAAACTGTTTTTT.

The chain is built from TRBV6-6 and TRBJ2-1; 13 bases line up with TRBD2. The CDR3 loop spans 15 amino acids. The germline V gene has CDR1 MNHNY and CDR2 SVGAGI (reference sequence). V was clipped by 7 bases and J by 9 bases; unmatched bases: 9. DNA for the CDR3: TGTGCCAGCACCCAACTAGCGGGAGGGCCGGGTGAGCAGTTCTTC. Translated, it gives CASTQLAGGPGEQFF.

The chain uses TRBV27 and TRBJ2-5, with 9 bases identical to TRBD1. J lost 2 bases, V lost 6 bases, and 7 bases had no gene match. The CDR3 loop spans 15 amino acids. Germline V gene data show CDR1 as MNHEY and CDR2 as SMNVEV (reference sequence). The CDR3 loop reads CASRLPGQGQETQYF. In DNA, the CDR3 is TGTGCCAGCAGACTTCCGGGACAGGGACAAGAGACCCAGTACTTC.

This chain connects TRBV3-1 (or the pseudogene TRBV3-2) to TRBJ1-4, with D unresolved. The V gene lost 3 bases and the J gene lost 5 bases, with 19 bases spanning the gap. Germline loops: CDR1 LGHDT, CDR2 YNNKEL (reference sequence). This CDR3 is 17 amino acids long. CDR3 in DNA: TGTGCCAGCAGCCAGCTTCCGGGCCAAATCAACAATGAAAAACTGTTTTTT. Its translation: CASSQLPGQINNEKLFF.